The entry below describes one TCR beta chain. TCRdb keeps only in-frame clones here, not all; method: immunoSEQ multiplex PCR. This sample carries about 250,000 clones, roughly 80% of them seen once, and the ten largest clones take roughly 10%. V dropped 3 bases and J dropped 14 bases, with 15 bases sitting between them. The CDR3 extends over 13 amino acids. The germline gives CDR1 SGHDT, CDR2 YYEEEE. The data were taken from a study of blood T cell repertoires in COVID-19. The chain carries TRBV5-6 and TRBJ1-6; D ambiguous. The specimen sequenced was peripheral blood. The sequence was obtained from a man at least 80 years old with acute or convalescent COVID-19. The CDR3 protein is CASSSLGGFSLHF. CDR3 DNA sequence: TGTGCCAGCAGCTCCCTGGGAGGTTTTTCCCTCCACTTT.